The 28 T cell receptor beta chains reported below all come from one sample, sequenced in a study of cytomegalovirus exposure and HLA in healthy donors. The PCR had 60 Vbeta and 13 Jbeta primers. Only in-frame clones appear in the TCRdb table, and some are missing; sequencing was by immunoSEQ multiplex PCR. Counted here are 84,000 or so clones, around 82% occurring once; the ten biggest clones make up over 3%. Sequencing used PBMCs. These receptors came from a man between 45 and 60 years old in good health and CMV-seronegative.

Note on this clone: The junction shows a germline mismatch at one end, possibly a read error. The chain couples TRBV7-3 to TRBJ2-2; perhaps TRBD1 as D (6 bases). Germline lookup yields CDR1 SGHTA and CDR2 FQGTGA. The CDR3 extends over 14 amino acids. The CDR3 nucleotides read TGTGCCACTAGGGGACAAATCGAACACCGGGGAGCTGTTTTT. The encoded protein is CATRGQIEHRGAVF.

This CDR3 reads CASRSTDRGYGYTF. Here the CDR3 DNA reads TGTGCCAGCAGATCTACGGACAGGGGCTATGGCTACACCTTC. This chain connects TRBV25-1 to TRBJ1-2, with 9 bases aligning to TRBD1. This CDR3 is built from 14 residues. J lost 4 bases, V lost 6 bases, and 6 bases had no gene match. The V gene's germline CDR1 is MGHDK and CDR2 SYGVNS.

The chain joins TRBV30 to TRBJ2-1; a weak D match, TRBD1 (5 bases). The CDR3 is 14 amino acids. V lost 0 bases, J lost 2 bases, and 8 bases lay in between. Per germline, CDR1 GTSNPN and CDR2 SVGIG (reference sequence). This CDR3 reads CAWSVLGAYNEQFF. The CDR3 DNA reads TGTGCCTGGAGTGTATTAGGGGCCTACAATGAGCAGTTCTTC.

The chain combines TRBV30 with TRBJ2-3; D is unresolved. CDR1 is GTSNPN and CDR2 is SVGIG in the germline V gene (reference sequence). Trimming shortened V by 0 bases and J by 8 bases, and 15 bases separated the two germline ends. The CDR3 covers 14 residues. The CDR3 sequence is CAWSVSRLRPTQYF. CDR3 DNA: TGTGCCTGGAGTGTCTCCCGACTGAGGCCTACGCAGTATTTT.

The chain uses TRBV2 and TRBJ2-2; weak D call: TRBD2 (5 bases). The CDR3 consists of 14 residues. Germline V gene sequence: CDR1 SNHLY, CDR2 FYNNEI. The V end lost 7 bases, the J end lost 6 bases, and 15 bases lay between the germline ends. In DNA form, the CDR3 reads TGTGCCAGCAATAGGGTTGGGGAGTCCGGGGAGCTGTTTTTT. Translation: CASNRVGESGELFF.

The chain recombines TRBV10-1 with TRBJ2-3, with 9 nucleotides matching TRBD2. After removal of 6 bases from V and 0 bases from J, the junction contained 7 bases not matched to a gene. This CDR3 is 16 amino acids long. Per the germline V gene, CDR1 is WNHNN and CDR2 is SYGVQD (reference sequence). For the CDR3, the DNA is TGCGCCAGCAGCGGTTCTAGCGGGACTAGCACAGATACGCAGTATTTT. Its protein product is CASSGSSGTSTDTQYF.

The gene calls are TRBV7-3 and TRBJ2-3, with 10 positions matching TRBD2. Trimming took 6 bases from V and 1 from J; bases not matched to a gene: 1. There are 14 residues in the CDR3. CDR1 SGHTA and CDR2 FQGTGA come from the germline V gene. The CDR3 nucleotides read TGTGCCAGCAGAAGCGGGGGGGGCACAGATACGCAGTATTTT. Residues: CASRSGGGTDTQYF.

This sequence joins TRBV4-1 and TRBJ1-1; TRBD1 is a possible D gene (5 bases). The CDR3 extends over 15 amino acids. The V gene's germline CDR1 is MGHRA and CDR2 YSYEKL. Trimming removed 1 base at V and 3 bases at J, with 12 bases between. The CDR3 here is CASSQVSSGHTEAFF. CDR3 in DNA: TGCGCCAGCAGCCAAGTCTCCTCAGGGCACACTGAAGCTTTCTTT.

V gene TRBV7-2 combines with J gene TRBJ1-4, with 9 bases lining up with TRBD1. After removal of 1 base from V and 2 bases from J, the junction contained 5 bases not matched to a gene. Germline-derived CDR1 and CDR2 are SGHTA and FQGNSA. The CDR3 sequence is 17 residues long. CDR3 region: CASSLGTGVRTNEKLFF. DNA for the CDR3: TGTGCCAGCAGCTTAGGGACAGGGGTGAGGACTAATGAAAAACTGTTTTTT. Full variable domain (remainder filled in from reference TRBV7-2 and TRBJ1-4): GAGVSQSPSNKVTEKGKDVELRCDPISGHTALYWYRQSLGQGLEFLIYFQGNSAPDKSGLPSDRFSAERTGGSVSTLTIQRTQQEDSAVYLCASSLGTGVRTNEKLFFGSGTQLSVL.

This chain joins TRBV7-8 and TRBJ1-1; 7 bases are a match to TRBD1. Germline values: CDR1 SGHVS, CDR2 FQNEAQ. This CDR3 spans 14 amino acids. V lost 7 bases, J lost 2 bases, and 7 bases stayed unmatched. The CDR3 DNA sequence: TGTGCCAGCACTGACCGACAGGGTAACACTGAAGCTTTCTTT. Amino acid sequence: CASTDRQGNTEAFF.

The V and J genes are TRBV5-1 and TRBJ2-1, with a possible D match to TRBD2 (6 bases). The CDR3 is 14 amino acids. V dropped 6 bases and J dropped 4 bases, with 14 bases sitting between them. Germline assignment: CDR1 SGHRS and CDR2 YFSETQ. The CDR3 loop is CASKNGGIYNEQFF. The CDR3 nucleotides are TGCGCCAGCAAAAATGGAGGGATTTACAATGAGCAGTTCTTC. The full variable domain, in which reference TRBV5-1 and TRBJ2-1 provide the parts outside the CDR3, is KAGVTQTPRYLIKTRGQQVTLSCSPISGHRSVSWYQQTPGQGLQFLFEYFSETQRNKGNFPGRFSGRQFSNSRSEMNVSTLELGDSALYLCASKNGGIYNEQFFGPGTRLTVL.

V and J are TRBV19 and TRBJ2-6; 8 bases fit TRBD1. The junction had 1 base not matched to a gene; V was cut back by 4 bases and J by 2 bases. From germline, CDR1 is LNHDA and CDR2 SQIVND (reference sequence). The CDR3 covers 15 residues. In nucleotides, the CDR3 is TGTGCCAGTAGTAAGGACAGGGCTGGGGCCAACGTCCTGACTTTC. This gives the protein CASSKDRAGANVLTF.

The gene calls are TRBV5-8 and TRBJ2-7; no definite D call. Trimming removed 2 bases from V and 0 bases from J, with 15 bases in between. Germline V gene data show CDR1 as SGHTS and CDR2 as YDEGEE. The CDR3 extends over 16 amino acids. The CDR3 DNA follows: TGTGCCAGCAGCTTCCGTTTTGACTTGCCCTCCTACGAGCAGTACTTC. It translates to CASSFRFDLPSYEQYF.

The rearrangement uses TRBV11-2 and TRBJ1-3; unclear D gene. V shed 1 base and J shed 3 bases, with 7 bases lying between them. This CDR3 has 14 residues. Germline CDR1 is SGHAT and CDR2 is FQNNGV. The CDR3 DNA sequence: TGTGCCAGCAGCTTAGGCGGATTTGGAAACACCATATATTTT. Its protein product is CASSLGGFGNTIYF.

The chain employs TRBV5-4 and TRBJ2-1, with 8 positions matching TRBD2. CDR3 size: 15 residues. Germline V CDR1 and CDR2: SGHNT, YYREEE (reference sequence). V lost 1 base, J lost 10 bases, and 10 bases stayed unmatched. CDR3 residues: CASSLTGGTQREQFF. CDR3 bases: TGTGCCAGCAGCTTGACGGGGGGGACCCAGCGGGAGCAGTTCTTC.

V and J are TRBV6-4 and TRBJ2-1, with 8 bases matching TRBD2. Germline CDR1 reads MRHNA; CDR2 reads SNTAGT. The CDR3 sequence is 16 residues long. V shed 0 bases and J 4 bases; nucleotides not matched to a gene: 5. CDR3: CASSDSGGGGYNEQFF. CDR3 nucleotide sequence: TGTGCCAGCAGTGACTCAGGCGGCGGGGGGTACAATGAGCAGTTCTTC.

This clone came up many times. CDR3 in amino acids: CASSLRGVGTGELFF. Written as DNA, the CDR3 is TGCGCCAGCAGCTTGCGGGGGGTCGGCACCGGGGAGCTGTTTTTT. V usage is TRBV5-1 and J usage is TRBJ2-2; TRBD2 aligns across 7 bases. V lost 1 base, J lost 4 bases, and 4 bases stayed unmatched. In germline, CDR1 is SGHRS, CDR2 YFSETQ. The CDR3 spans 15 residues.

This clone was counted once. The chain recombines TRBV27 with TRBJ1-6; 7 bases line up with TRBD1. The germline CDR1 and CDR2 sequences are MNHEY and SMNVEV (reference sequence). J was trimmed by 7 bases and V by 6 bases; bases with no gene match: 9. The CDR3 loop spans 15 amino acids. The CDR3 nucleotides read TGTGCCAGCAGACCCCCAGGGGGTTTCAATTCACCCCTCCACTTT. Protein sequence: CASRPPGGFNSPLHF.

In this sample, this clone turned up a few times. The chain uses TRBV4-1 and TRBJ1-1, with no clear D. V lost 4 bases and J 5 bases, leaving 29 bases between the germline ends. This CDR3 contains 19 residues. Germline V CDR1 and CDR2: MGHRA, YSYEKL. CDR3 loop: CASSRMIPANYRGMTEAFF. As DNA, the CDR3 is TGCGCCAGCAGCCGAATGATCCCTGCGAATTATAGAGGGATGACTGAAGCTTTCTTT.

The chain recombines TRBV5-1 with TRBJ1-5; D is unclear. Trimming removed 0 bases at V and 4 bases at J, with 8 bases between. CDR1 and CDR2 (germline): SGHRS, YFSETQ. CDR3 length: 14 amino acids. The DNA for the CDR3 is TGCGCCAGCAGCTTGGGACTCGAAAATCAGCCCCAGCATTTT. Translation: CASSLGLENQPQHF.

V gene TRBV28 combines with J gene TRBJ1-6; D perhaps matches TRBD1 (5 bases). V shed 6 bases and J shed 2 bases, with 14 bases lying between them. Germline lookup yields CDR1 MDHEN and CDR2 SYDVKM. CDR3 size: 16 residues. CDR3 in DNA: TGTGCCAGCAGGGGGGAGGGGTTAGCCTATAATTCACCCCTCCACTTT. Residues: CASRGEGLAYNSPLHF.

CDR3 in DNA: TGTGCCAGCAGCGTAGGTGGACTAATAAGCGGTGGGGAGACCCAGTACTTC. This gives the protein CASSVGGLISGGETQYF. The J gene is TRBJ2-5, the V gene TRBV9; D is perhaps TRBD2 (6 bases). Trimming pared 0 bases from V and 5 bases from J, leaving 20 bases between. Germline CDR1 is SGDLS and CDR2 is YYNGEE. The CDR3 extends over 17 amino acids.

This clone was recorded once. This sequence joins TRBV19 and TRBJ1-5; no reliable D call. In germline, CDR1 is LNHDA, CDR2 SQIVND (reference sequence). The CDR3 has 16 amino acids. V was clipped by 3 bases and J by 0 bases, with 12 bases between them. CDR3 in amino acids: CASSIGGSNSNQPQHF. The CDR3 coding sequence is TGTGCCAGTAGTATCGGAGGGTCGAATAGCAATCAGCCCCAGCATTTT.

J is TRBJ2-3 and V is TRBV5-4; TRBD1 might be the D (6 bases). CDR1 and CDR2 from the germline V gene are SGHNT and YYREEE (reference sequence). V was cut by 3 bases and J by 1 base, with 18 bases left in between. The CDR3 loop spans 17 amino acids. The CDR3 DNA reads as TGTGCCAGCAGCTCACGGATGGCAGGGGCCGGCACAGATACGCAGTATTTT. Protein: CASSSRMAGAGTDTQYF.

The V and J genes are TRBV2 and TRBJ2-5; 8 bases fit TRBD2. The CDR3 has 16 amino acids. V gave up 5 bases and J gave up 2 bases; unmatched junction bases: 10. The germline V gene has CDR1 SNHLY and CDR2 FYNNEI. The CDR3 DNA follows: TGTGCCAGCAGTTCCCGCGAGCGGGGGAATCAAGAGACCCAGTACTTC. This sequence encodes CASSSRERGNQETQYF.

V is TRBV28 and J is TRBJ1-1; 9 nucleotides line up with TRBD1. This CDR3 is 16 amino acids long. V was clipped by 6 bases and J by 6 bases; unmatched bases: 14. Germline-derived CDR1 and CDR2 are MDHEN and SYDVKM. For the CDR3, the DNA is TGTGCCAGCAGGTCCGGGACAGGGAGTTATAGGGCTGAAGCTTTCTTT. This encodes CASRSGTGSYRAEAFF.

The chain uses TRBV6-6 and TRBJ2-3, with 14 positions matching TRBD2. There are 15 residues in the CDR3. Germline CDR1 is MNHNY and CDR2 is SVGAGI (reference sequence). V trimming: 7 bases; J trimming: 12 bases; junction bases outside the gene matches: 12. CDR3 coding DNA: TGTGCCAGCAAGGCCGGGACTAGCGGGGGTTCCACCCAGTATTTT. Its protein product is CASKAGTSGGSTQYF.

The chain links TRBV7-6 to TRBJ2-5; 8 nucleotides line up with TRBD2. V shed 3 bases and J 6 bases; nucleotides not matched to a gene: 12. The length of the CDR3 is 16 residues. Looked up from germline, CDR1 is SGHVS and CDR2 is FNYEAQ. The CDR3 reads CASSLPGTGGRKTQYF. CDR3 sequence (DNA): TGTGCCAGCAGCTTGCCAGGGACGGGGGGGCGAAAGACCCAGTACTTC.